A selection of T cell receptor beta chains follows, all from one sample in a study of blood T cell repertoires in COVID-19. Clones were sequenced by immunoSEQ multiplex PCR, and TCRdb holds only the in-frame ones, with some missing. Found here are more than 35,000 clones, 70% to 90% of them singletons; the top ten hold about 11%. Sequenced material: peripheral blood. These receptors were collected from a man aged 60-69 years with active COVID-19. The CDR3 runs from the conserved cysteine through the conserved F or W. Fields, in order: J gene, D gene, V gene, clone size, CDR3 protein, CDR3 DNA. A D gene is named only where the DNA matches it firmly. A row's size may be missing; if present it is once, few, many or a size class.

TRBJ1-4	TRBD1	TRBV6-5	NA	CASLALDRGYEKLFF	TGTGCCAGTTTGGCGTTAGACAGGGGGTACGAAAAACTGTTTTTT
TRBJ2-2	NA	TRBV14	NA	CASSRWPNTGELFF	TGTGCCAGCAGCCGATGGCCCAACACCGGGGAGCTGTTTTTT
TRBJ2-7	NA	TRBV6-1	NA	CASSEANTDITYEQYF	TGTGCCAGCAGTGAAGCGAACACAGACATCACCTACGAGCAGTACTTC
TRBJ1-1	TRBD1	TRBV12-5	NA	CASGLVPSFGTGRRNTEAFF	TGTGCTAGTGGTTTGGTGCCGTCGTTTGGGACAGGGCGTAGAAACACTGAAGCTTTCTTT
TRBJ2-1	TRBD2	TRBV24-1	NA	CATAPIPGTSVHNEQFF	TGTGCCACTGCACCAATCCCCGGGACTAGCGTTCACAATGAGCAGTTCTTC
TRBJ2-3	TRBD2	TRBV4-3	once	CASSQGKWLAGEADTQYF	TGCGCCAGCAGCCAAGGGAAATGGCTAGCGGGAGAAGCGGATACGCAGTATTTT
TRBJ2-7	NA	TRBV5-6	NA	CASSDGGTVLVEQYF	TGTGCCAGCAGCGATGGGGGGACAGTGTTGGTCGAGCAGTACTTC
TRBJ2-1	NA	TRBV6-6	NA	CASSYEGGVWGNEQFF	TGTGCCAGCAGTTACGAAGGGGGGGTCTGGGGAAATGAGCAGTTCTTC
TRBJ2-1	NA	TRBV7-9	NA	CASRELGGTDEQFF	TGTGCCAGCCGGGAGCTGGGCGGGACCGATGAGCAGTTCTTC
TRBJ2-1	TRBD2	TRBV30	NA	CAWSVGLAGGNEQFF	TGTGCCTGGAGTGTAGGTCTAGCGGGAGGTAATGAGCAGTTCTTC
TRBJ2-3	TRBD2	TRBV4-2	NA	CASSQSPSGSGLDTQYF	TGTGCCAGCAGCCAAAGCCCCAGCGGGAGTGGGTTAGATACGCAGTATTTT
TRBJ2-3	NA	TRBV9	NA	CASSVAADTQYF	TGTGCCAGCAGCGTAGCTGCAGATACGCAGTATTTT
TRBJ2-5	TRBD2	TRBV7-3	NA	CASSLGLAGRGETQYF	TGTGCCAGCAGCTTAGGGCTAGCGGGTAGAGGAGAGACCCAGTACTTC
TRBJ2-3	NA	TRBV21-1	NA	CASSKGGLSTDTQYF	TGTGCCAGCAGCAAAGGGGGGCTTAGCACAGATACGCAGTATTTT
TRBJ2-7	NA	TRBV7-2	NA	CASSQRTVSYEQYF	TGTGCCAGCAGCCAACGGACAGTCTCCTACGAGCAGTACTTC
TRBJ1-1	TRBD1	TRBV10-1	NA	CASPEGGGTGVDTEAFF	TGCGCCAGCCCTGAGGGGGGAGGAACAGGGGTTGACACTGAAGCTTTCTTT
TRBJ2-1	TRBD2	TRBV3-1/TRBV3-2	NA	CASSPGSAGASNEQFF	TGTGCCAGCAGCCCAGGGTCGGCGGGAGCGAGCAATGAGCAGTTCTTC
TRBJ2-7	NA	TRBV5-6	NA	CASSAPGFTPYEQYF	TGTGCCAGCAGTGCACCAGGGTTCACGCCCTACGAGCAGTACTTC
TRBJ2-7	NA	TRBV6-5	NA	CASMSSRLAPYEQYF	TGTGCCAGCATGTCGTCGAGGCTGGCCCCCTACGAGCAGTACTTC
TRBJ2-7	TRBD2	TRBV10-3	few	CAISEGLAAYEQYF	TGTGCCATCAGTGAGGGACTAGCTGCATACGAGCAGTACTTC
TRBJ1-1	NA	TRBV9	NA	CASSPADTEAFF	TGTGCCAGCAGTCCCGCGGACACTGAAGCTTTCTTT
TRBJ2-7	TRBD2	TRBV29-1	NA	CSVKGTSNNEQYF	TGCAGCGTTAAGGGGACTAGCAACAACGAGCAGTACTTC
TRBJ2-1	NA	TRBV5-1	few	CASSYLLRVENEQFF	TGCGCCAGCAGCTACCTATTGAGGGTTGAAAATGAGCAGTTCTTC
TRBJ2-7	TRBD2	TRBV7-2	NA	CASSFLAGGGGYEQYF	TGTGCCAGCAGCTTCCTAGCGGGAGGCGGAGGGTACGAGCAGTACTTC
TRBJ1-2	NA	TRBV5-1	NA	CASSLGHTGTKGYTF	TGCGCCAGCAGCTTGGGGCATACAGGGACTAAAGGCTACACCTTC
TRBJ2-7	TRBD1	TRBV5-6	NA	CASSTGQRDEQYF	TGTGCCAGCAGCACGGGACAGAGGGACGAGCAGTACTTC